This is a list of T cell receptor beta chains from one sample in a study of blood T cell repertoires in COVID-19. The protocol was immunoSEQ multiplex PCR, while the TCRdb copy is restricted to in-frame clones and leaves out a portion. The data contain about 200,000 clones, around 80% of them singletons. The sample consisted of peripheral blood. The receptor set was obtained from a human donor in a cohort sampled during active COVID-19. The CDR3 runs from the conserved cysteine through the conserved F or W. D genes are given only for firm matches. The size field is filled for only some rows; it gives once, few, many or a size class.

CDR3 DNA: TGTGCCAGCTCACCCTTTGGACAGGGGCAAAATTCACCCCTCCACTTT; CDR3 protein: CASSPFGQGQNSPLHF; J gene: TRBJ1-6; clone size: NA; V gene: TRBV18; D gene: TRBD1
CDR3 DNA: TGTGCCAGCAGCCAAGGAATTGGGACACCTGGAAAACTGTTTTTT; CDR3 protein: CASSQGIGTPGKLFF; J gene: TRBJ1-4; clone size: NA; V gene: TRBV3-1/TRBV3-2; D gene: NA
CDR3 DNA: TGTGCCAGCAGTCCCCCGGCGGGAGGGTCAGAGACCCAGTACTTC; CDR3 protein: CASSPPAGGSETQYF; J gene: TRBJ2-5; clone size: NA; V gene: TRBV28; D gene: TRBD2
CDR3 DNA: TGTGCCAGTAGTCGCGCAGGGTGGGGGAACACTGAAGCTTTCTTT; CDR3 protein: CASSRAGWGNTEAFF; J gene: TRBJ1-1; clone size: NA; V gene: TRBV19; D gene: NA
CDR3 DNA: TGTGCCAGCAGTAAGGGACAGGGGGATCACGAGCAGTACTTC; CDR3 protein: CASSKGQGDHEQYF; J gene: TRBJ2-7; clone size: NA; V gene: TRBV6-4; D gene: TRBD1
CDR3 DNA: TGTGCCAGCAGCTTAGCCATGCCGAGGCCTAATTCCTACGAGCAGTACTTC; CDR3 protein: CASSLAMPRPNSYEQYF; J gene: TRBJ2-7; clone size: NA; V gene: TRBV7-9; D gene: NA
CDR3 DNA: TGTGCCAGTAGTATAAGGCAGGGTAGTTCAGCGGGTACTGAAGCTTTCTTT; CDR3 protein: CASSIRQGSSAGTEAFF; J gene: TRBJ1-1; clone size: NA; V gene: TRBV19; D gene: NA
CDR3 DNA: TGTGCCAGCAAGCGGACGGCGTCCTACGAGCAGTACTTC; CDR3 protein: CASKRTASYEQYF; J gene: TRBJ2-7; clone size: NA; V gene: TRBV28; D gene: NA
CDR3 DNA: TGTGCCAGTAAGTCTAGCGGAGGCTCCTACAATGAGCAGTTCTTC; CDR3 protein: CASKSSGGSYNEQFF; J gene: TRBJ2-1; clone size: NA; V gene: TRBV19; D gene: TRBD2
CDR3 DNA: TGTGCCAGTTGGACAGGGTCCTATGGCTACACCTTC; CDR3 protein: CASWTGSYGYTF; J gene: TRBJ1-2; clone size: NA; V gene: TRBV2; D gene: TRBD1
CDR3 DNA: TGTGCCAGTAGTATTAGACAGCTCAATCAGCCCCAGCATTTT; CDR3 protein: CASSIRQLNQPQHF; J gene: TRBJ1-5; clone size: NA; V gene: TRBV19; D gene: NA
CDR3 DNA: TGTGCCAGCAGCTTAGTGGGCGGGAGCATCCACGAGCAGTACTTC; CDR3 protein: CASSLVGGSIHEQYF; J gene: TRBJ2-7; clone size: NA; V gene: TRBV11-2; D gene: TRBD2
CDR3 DNA: TGCGCCAGCAGCTTAGTCGCGTGGGAGACCCAGTACTTC; CDR3 protein: CASSLVAWETQYF; J gene: TRBJ2-5; clone size: NA; V gene: TRBV5-1; D gene: NA
CDR3 DNA: TGTGCCAGCAGCCCCCGGGGGGGCTGGGACACTGAAGCTTTCTTT; CDR3 protein: CASSPRGGWDTEAFF; J gene: TRBJ1-1; clone size: once; V gene: TRBV7-9; D gene: NA
CDR3 DNA: TGTGCCAGCAGCGTTCGACAGGTTCCTGATTCACCCCTCCACTTT; CDR3 protein: CASSVRQVPDSPLHF; J gene: TRBJ1-6; clone size: few; V gene: TRBV7-2; D gene: NA
CDR3 DNA: TGTGCCAGCAGCCTCCTAGGCGACCAGGGGAACTATGGCTACACCTTC; CDR3 protein: CASSLLGDQGNYGYTF; J gene: TRBJ1-2; clone size: few; V gene: TRBV9; D gene: NA
CDR3 DNA: TGTGCCAGCAGCGCAGGGGGGAGACAGGGCCGGTATACGCAGTATTTT; CDR3 protein: CASSAGGRQGRYTQYF; J gene: TRBJ2-3; clone size: NA; V gene: TRBV9; D gene: NA
CDR3 DNA: TGCGCCAGCAGTCAATCGAAGAAGCTAGCGGGAAAAAACGAGCAGTACTTC; CDR3 protein: CASSQSKKLAGKNEQYF; J gene: TRBJ2-7; clone size: NA; V gene: TRBV23-1; D gene: TRBD2
CDR3 DNA: TGTGCCAGCAGCTTAGGGGACTCACGCACAGATACGCAGTATTTT; CDR3 protein: CASSLGDSRTDTQYF; J gene: TRBJ2-3; clone size: NA; V gene: TRBV7-7; D gene: NA
CDR3 DNA: TGTGCCAGCAGTTTTTCACTAGCGGGCTACGAGCAGTACTTC; CDR3 protein: CASSFSLAGYEQYF; J gene: TRBJ2-7; clone size: once; V gene: TRBV27; D gene: TRBD2
CDR3 DNA: TGTGCCAGCAGTTTATCCAGGGCGAGCAATCAGCCCCAGCATTTT; CDR3 protein: CASSLSRASNQPQHF; J gene: TRBJ1-5; clone size: NA; V gene: TRBV28; D gene: NA
CDR3 DNA: TGTGCCACCAGTGGGCGGTCCGGGACAGGGGGCTACGAGCAGTACTTC; CDR3 protein: CATSGRSGTGGYEQYF; J gene: TRBJ2-7; clone size: NA; V gene: TRBV24-1; D gene: TRBD1
CDR3 DNA: TGTGCCAGCAGCCAGCTCCCGGGACTAGCCTCCTACAATGAGCAGTTCTTC; CDR3 protein: CASSQLPGLASYNEQFF; J gene: TRBJ2-1; clone size: NA; V gene: TRBV3-1/TRBV3-2; D gene: TRBD2
CDR3 DNA: TGTGCCACCAGCAGTGGCCCGGGACAGGTTTCTACAGATACGCAGTATTTT; CDR3 protein: CATSSGPGQVSTDTQYF; J gene: TRBJ2-3; clone size: NA; V gene: TRBV15; D gene: TRBD1
CDR3 DNA: TGTGCCAGCAGTTTGAGGAACGAGCAGTACTTC; CDR3 protein: CASSLRNEQYF; J gene: TRBJ2-7; clone size: NA; V gene: TRBV28; D gene: NA
CDR3 DNA: TGTGCCAGTAGTAGACAGGGGGCTGAGACCCAGTACTTC; CDR3 protein: CASSRQGAETQYF; J gene: TRBJ2-5; clone size: NA; V gene: TRBV19; D gene: TRBD1
CDR3 DNA: TGTGCCAGCTCACTGGGAGGGGCTGGGGCCAACGTCCTGACTTTC; CDR3 protein: CASSLGGAGANVLTF; J gene: TRBJ2-6; clone size: NA; V gene: TRBV18; D gene: TRBD2
CDR3 DNA: TGTGCCAGCAGCAAAGCGCTCCCGGGACTTAATCGTGGGGCCAACGTCCTGACTTTC; CDR3 protein: CASSKALPGLNRGANVLTF; J gene: TRBJ2-6; clone size: NA; V gene: TRBV21-1; D gene: NA
CDR3 DNA: TGTGCCAGCAGCTTTAGACAGGGGAGCACCTACAATGAGCAGTTCTTC; CDR3 protein: CASSFRQGSTYNEQFF; J gene: TRBJ2-1; clone size: NA; V gene: TRBV7-2; D gene: TRBD1
CDR3 DNA: TGTGCCAGCAGCTTGGGGGGGACAGGTTATCAGCCCCAGCATTTT; CDR3 protein: CASSLGGTGYQPQHF; J gene: TRBJ1-5; clone size: NA; V gene: TRBV5-4; D gene: TRBD1
CDR3 DNA: TGTGCCAGTAGTCCTCGGGACAGGGGCGTTAACACTGAAGCTTTCTTT; CDR3 protein: CASSPRDRGVNTEAFF; J gene: TRBJ1-1; clone size: NA; V gene: TRBV19; D gene: TRBD1
CDR3 DNA: TGTGCCAGCAGCTTGGCGGTAACTAGTGAGCAGTACTTC; CDR3 protein: CASSLAVTSEQYF; J gene: TRBJ2-7; clone size: NA; V gene: TRBV5-8; D gene: NA
CDR3 DNA: TGTGCCAGCAGCTTAGCCGGGGGGGGCTCTGGGGCCAACGTCCTGACTTTC; CDR3 protein: CASSLAGGGSGANVLTF; J gene: TRBJ2-6; clone size: NA; V gene: TRBV7-2; D gene: TRBD2
CDR3 DNA: TGTGCCAGCAGCCCGACGCTCGGGACAGGTTTTACCTACGAGCAGTACTTC; CDR3 protein: CASSPTLGTGFTYEQYF; J gene: TRBJ2-7; clone size: NA; V gene: TRBV11-2; D gene: TRBD1
CDR3 DNA: TGCGCCAGCAGCCGGACAGGGGCGGCCGGGGAGCTGTTTTTT; CDR3 protein: CASSRTGAAGELFF; J gene: TRBJ2-2; clone size: NA; V gene: TRBV5-1; D gene: TRBD1
CDR3 DNA: TGTGCCAGCAGTCGAGGACTCTATGGCTACACCTTC; CDR3 protein: CASSRGLYGYTF; J gene: TRBJ1-2; clone size: few; V gene: TRBV6-2/TRBV6-3; D gene: NA
CDR3 DNA: TGCAGTGCTAGTCGGCCAGGAGGAGCCAAAAACATTCAGTACTTC; CDR3 protein: CSASRPGGAKNIQYF; J gene: TRBJ2-4; clone size: NA; V gene: TRBV20-1; D gene: NA
CDR3 DNA: TGTGCCAGCAGCTTGCCGTTTCAGCCCCAGCATTTT; CDR3 protein: CASSLPFQPQHF; J gene: TRBJ1-5; clone size: NA; V gene: TRBV5-6; D gene: NA
CDR3 DNA: TGTGCCAGCTCACCACCGAAGGGGGGGCCAAACCAAGAGACCCAGTACTTC; CDR3 protein: CASSPPKGGPNQETQYF; J gene: TRBJ2-5; clone size: once; V gene: TRBV18; D gene: NA
CDR3 DNA: TGTGCCAGCAGCTTCGCAGGGGCCCGTGTGTCCCAGTACTTC; CDR3 protein: CASSFAGARVSQYF; J gene: TRBJ2-5; clone size: NA; V gene: TRBV7-2; D gene: NA
CDR3 DNA: TGCAGCGTTGAAGAGGCCCCGAACACTGAAGCTTTCTTT; CDR3 protein: CSVEEAPNTEAFF; J gene: TRBJ1-1; clone size: NA; V gene: TRBV29-1; D gene: NA